This paragraph covers one T cell receptor beta chain sequence. Its antigen remains unknown. Profiled with immunoSEQ multiplex PCR; TCRdb holds only in-frame clones, not every one. Among 150,000 to 180,000 clones listed, 88% were seen once. Germline V gene lookup returns CDR1 LGHNA and CDR2 YNFKEQ. Trimming pared 1 base from V and 8 bases from J, leaving 9 bases between. The CDR3 is 13 amino acids. This record comes from a study of T cell responses to AZD1222 COVID-19 vaccine. Study observations and caveats: The donors showed a predominance of white British ancestry and of females, with possible underestimation of clonal diversity. Baseline serostatus was positive in only a handful of AZD1222 recipients. After the peak T cell response, and only then, were repertoires sampled.

This sequence was found in an adult in good health. Sequenced material: peripheral blood, taken on day 0 of AZD1222 vaccination. V is TRBV4-2 and J is TRBJ1-5; D is undetermined. CDR3 DNA: TGTGCCAGCAGCCAAGGAGCACGGGAGCCCCAGCATTTT. This encodes CASSQGAREPQHF.